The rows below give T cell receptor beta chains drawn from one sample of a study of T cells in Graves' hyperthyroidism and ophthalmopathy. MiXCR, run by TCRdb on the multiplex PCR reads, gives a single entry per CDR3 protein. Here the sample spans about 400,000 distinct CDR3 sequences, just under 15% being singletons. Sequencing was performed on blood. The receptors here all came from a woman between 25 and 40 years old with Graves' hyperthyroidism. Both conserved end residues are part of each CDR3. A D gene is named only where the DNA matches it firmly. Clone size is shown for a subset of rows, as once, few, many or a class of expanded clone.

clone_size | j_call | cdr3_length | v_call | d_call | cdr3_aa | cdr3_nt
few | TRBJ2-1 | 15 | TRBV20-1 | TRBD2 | CSASLAGGTYNEQFF | TGCAGTGCTAGCCTAGCGGGGGGCACCTACAATGAGCAGTTCTTC
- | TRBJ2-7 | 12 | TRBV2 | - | CASSLNSYEQYF | TGTGCCAGCAGTCTAAACAGCTACGAGCAGTACTTC
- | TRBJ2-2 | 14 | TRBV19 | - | CASSGTVNTGELFF | TGTGCCAGTAGCGGGACGGTGAACACCGGGGAGCTGTTTTTT
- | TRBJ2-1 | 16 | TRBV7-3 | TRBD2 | CASSTRGTSGSNEQFF | TGTGCCAGCAGCACCCGCGGGACTAGCGGGAGTAATGAGCAGTTCTTC
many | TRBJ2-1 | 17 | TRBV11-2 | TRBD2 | CASTYGVGLAVYNEQFF | TGTGCCAGCACCTACGGGGTGGGACTAGCGGTTTACAATGAGCAGTTCTTC
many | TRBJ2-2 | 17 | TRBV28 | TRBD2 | CASSNREAVSNTGELFF | TGTGCCAGCAGTAACCGGGAGGCCGTTTCGAACACCGGGGAGCTGTTTTTT
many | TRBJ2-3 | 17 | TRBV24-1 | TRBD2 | CATSDSGLADSTDTQYF | TGTGCCACCAGTGATTCCGGACTAGCGGATAGCACAGATACGCAGTATTTT
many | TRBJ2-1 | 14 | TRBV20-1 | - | CSARSQGISDEQFF | TGCAGTGCTAGGAGTCAGGGGATTTCGGATGAGCAGTTCTTC
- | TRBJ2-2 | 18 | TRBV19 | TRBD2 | CASSIAGLAGVKTGELFF | TGTGCCAGTAGTATAGCTGGACTAGCGGGAGTCAAGACCGGGGAGCTGTTTTTT
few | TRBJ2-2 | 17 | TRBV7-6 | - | CASSLEGRQTQTGELFF | TGTGCCAGCAGCTTAGAGGGGAGACAGACACAGACCGGGGAGCTGTTTTTT
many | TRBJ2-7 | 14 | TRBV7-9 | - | CASSLLRGTYEQYF | TGTGCCAGCAGCTTATTGCGGGGAACCTACGAGCAGTACTTC
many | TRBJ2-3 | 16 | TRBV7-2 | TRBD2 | CASSLSNGRRPDTQYF | TGTGCCAGCAGCTTATCGAACGGGAGGAGGCCAGATACGCAGTATTTT
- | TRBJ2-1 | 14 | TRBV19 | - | CASSSLSGNNELFF | TGTGCCAGTAGTTCCTTATCGGGAAACAATGAGCTGTTCTTC
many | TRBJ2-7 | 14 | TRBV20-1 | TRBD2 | CSASGTAGGYEQYF | TGCAGTGCTAGTGGTACAGCGGGAGGATACGAGCAGTACTTC
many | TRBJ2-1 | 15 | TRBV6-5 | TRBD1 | CASSYPGQGFYEQFF | TGTGCCAGCAGTTACCCTGGACAGGGGTTCTATGAGCAGTTCTTC
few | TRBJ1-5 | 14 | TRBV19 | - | CASSMQGIGQPQHF | TGTGCCAGTAGTATGCAGGGAATAGGTCAGCCCCAGCATTTT
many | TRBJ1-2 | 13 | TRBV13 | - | CASSLVGEGGYTF | TGTGCCAGCAGCTTAGTGGGGGAGGGCGGCTACACCTTC
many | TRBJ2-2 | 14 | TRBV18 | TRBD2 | CASSPPGGTGELFF | TGTGCCAGCTCACCACCCGGGGGGACCGGGGAGCTGTTTTTT
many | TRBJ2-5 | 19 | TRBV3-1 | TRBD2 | CASSQTAGTSGRAHETQYF | TGTGCCAGCAGCCAAACCGCCGGGACTAGCGGGAGGGCCCATGAGACCCAGTACTTC
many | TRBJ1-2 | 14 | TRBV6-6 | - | CASSYSGSSNGYTF | TGTGCCAGCAGTTACTCGGGGTCTAGCAATGGCTACACCTTC
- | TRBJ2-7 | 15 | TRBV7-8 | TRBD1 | CASSFTGDRAYEQYF | TGTGCCAGCAGCTTCACCGGCGACAGGGCCTACGAGCAGTACTTC
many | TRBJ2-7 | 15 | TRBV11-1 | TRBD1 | CASSQATGGAYEQYF | TGTGCCAGCAGCCAGGCGACAGGGGGAGCATACGAGCAGTACTTC
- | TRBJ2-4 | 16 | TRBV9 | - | CAPGGTAGCPANIQYF | TGTGCCCCGGGGGGGACAGCGGGATGTCCCGCAAACATTCAGTACTTC
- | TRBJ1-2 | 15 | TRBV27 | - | CASSLSAGPHYGYTF | TGTGCCAGCAGTTTATCGGCAGGCCCCCACTATGGCTACACCTTC
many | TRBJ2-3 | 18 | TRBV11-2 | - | CASSYDGRGRTPTDTQYF | TGTGCCAGCAGCTATGATGGTCGGGGCAGGACACCCACAGATACGCAGTATTTT
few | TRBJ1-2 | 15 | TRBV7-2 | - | CASSLRSPSTYGYTF | TGTGCCAGCAGCTTAAGATCCCCGTCGACATATGGCTACACCTTC
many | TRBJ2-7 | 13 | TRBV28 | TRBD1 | CAASTGGRYEQYF | TGTGCCGCGTCTACAGGGGGCCGCTACGAGCAGTACTTC
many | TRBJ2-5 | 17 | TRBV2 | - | CASSPIGGSAIQETQYF | TGTGCCAGCAGTCCCATTGGAGGAAGCGCGATCCAAGAGACCCAGTACTTC
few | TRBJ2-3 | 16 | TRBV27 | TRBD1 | CASSSLQGAGTDTQYF | TGTGCCAGCAGCTCCCTTCAGGGGGCAGGCACAGATACGCAGTATTTT
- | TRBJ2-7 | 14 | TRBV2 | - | CASRARDNSYEQYF | TGTGCCAGCAGGGCCCGGGACAACTCCTACGAGCAGTACTTC
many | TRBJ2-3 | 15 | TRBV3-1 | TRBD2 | CASSQEGRGTDTQYF | TGTGCCAGCAGCCAAGAGGGGCGGGGGACAGATACGCAGTATTTT
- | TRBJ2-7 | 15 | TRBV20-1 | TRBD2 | CSARAIGGGGYEQYF | TGCAGTGCTAGAGCGATTGGGGGGGGGGGCTACGAGCAGTACTTC
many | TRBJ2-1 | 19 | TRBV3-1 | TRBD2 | CASSQGGLAGGGSYNEQFF | TGTGCCAGCAGCCAAGGTGGACTAGCGGGAGGCGGGTCCTACAATGAGCAGTTCTTC
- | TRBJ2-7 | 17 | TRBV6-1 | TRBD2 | CASSPRPGLAGDYEQYF | TGTGCCAGCAGCCCCAGACCGGGACTAGCGGGGGATTACGAGCAGTACTTC
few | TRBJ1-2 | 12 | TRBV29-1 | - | CSVERGTYGYTF | TGCAGCGTTGAAAGAGGGACCTATGGCTACACCTTC
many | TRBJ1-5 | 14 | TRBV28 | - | CASANRVRVQPQHF | TGTGCCAGCGCAAACAGGGTGAGGGTTCAGCCCCAGCATTTT
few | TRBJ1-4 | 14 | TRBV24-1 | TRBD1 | CATTDRGRNEKLFF | TGTGCCACCACTGACAGGGGGCGGAATGAAAAACTGTTTTTT
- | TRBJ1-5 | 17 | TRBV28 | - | CASSLGAAQYSNQPQHF | TGTGCCAGCAGTTTAGGCGCTGCACAATATAGCAATCAGCCCCAGCATTTT
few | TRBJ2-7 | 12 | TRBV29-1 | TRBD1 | CGSRDSSYEQYF | TGCGGAAGTCGGGACAGCTCTTACGAGCAGTACTTC
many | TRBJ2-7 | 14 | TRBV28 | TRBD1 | CASSLTGGYYEQYF | TGTGCCAGCAGTTTAACAGGGGGATACTACGAGCAGTACTTC
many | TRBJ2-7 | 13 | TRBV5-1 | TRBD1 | CASSPGTVYEQYF | TGCGCCAGCAGCCCAGGGACAGTCTACGAGCAGTACTTC
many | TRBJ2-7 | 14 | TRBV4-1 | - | CASSQAARAYEQYF | TGCGCCAGCAGCCAAGCCGCCAGGGCCTACGAGCAGTACTTC
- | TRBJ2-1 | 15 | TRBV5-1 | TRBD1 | CASSIDRGYYNEQFF | TGCGCCAGCAGCATTGACAGGGGGTACTACAATGAGCAGTTCTTC
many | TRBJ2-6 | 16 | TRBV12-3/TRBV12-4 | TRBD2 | CASSPVGGAGANVLTF | TGTGCCAGCAGCCCAGTGGGGGGGGCTGGGGCCAACGTCCTGACTTTC
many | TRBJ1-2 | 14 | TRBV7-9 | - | CASSSQEQNYGYTF | TGTGCCAGCAGCTCCCAAGAGCAGAACTATGGCTACACCTTC
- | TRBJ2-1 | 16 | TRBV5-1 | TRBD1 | CASSLYGTGAYNEQFF | TGCGCCAGCAGCTTGTATGGGACAGGGGCCTACAATGAGCAGTTCTTC
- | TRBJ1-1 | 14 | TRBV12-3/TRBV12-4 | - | CASSTQVLNTEAFF | TGTGCCAGCAGCACACAGGTACTGAACACTGAAGCTTTCTTT
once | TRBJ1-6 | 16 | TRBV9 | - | CASSDDWYAGGSPLHF | TGTGCCAGCAGCGACGATTGGTATGCCGGGGGGTCACCCCTCCACTTT
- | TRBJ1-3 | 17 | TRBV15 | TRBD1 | CATSLQGFPSLGNTIYF | TGTGCCACCAGCTTACAGGGGTTTCCTTCGTTAGGAAACACCATATATTTT
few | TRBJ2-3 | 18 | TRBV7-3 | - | CASSPDLLAGTGTDTQYF | TGTGCCAGCAGCCCTGATCTACTAGCCGGAACGGGCACAGATACGCAGTATTTT
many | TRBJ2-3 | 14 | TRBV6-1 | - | CASSFPGATDTQYF | TGTGCCAGCAGTTTCCCAGGGGCCACAGATACGCAGTATTTT
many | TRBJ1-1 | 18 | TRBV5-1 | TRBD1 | CASSLQPGLTGGSTEAFF | TGCGCCAGCAGCTTGCAACCCGGACTAACAGGGGGGAGCACTGAAGCTTTCTTT
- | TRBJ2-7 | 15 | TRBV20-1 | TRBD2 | CSAREVTRGDLEQYF | TGCAGTGCTAGAGAGGTAACGCGGGGGGACTTAGAGCAGTACTTC
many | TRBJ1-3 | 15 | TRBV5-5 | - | CASSLDGTSGNTIYF | TGTGCCAGCAGCTTGGACGGGACCTCTGGAAACACCATATATTTT